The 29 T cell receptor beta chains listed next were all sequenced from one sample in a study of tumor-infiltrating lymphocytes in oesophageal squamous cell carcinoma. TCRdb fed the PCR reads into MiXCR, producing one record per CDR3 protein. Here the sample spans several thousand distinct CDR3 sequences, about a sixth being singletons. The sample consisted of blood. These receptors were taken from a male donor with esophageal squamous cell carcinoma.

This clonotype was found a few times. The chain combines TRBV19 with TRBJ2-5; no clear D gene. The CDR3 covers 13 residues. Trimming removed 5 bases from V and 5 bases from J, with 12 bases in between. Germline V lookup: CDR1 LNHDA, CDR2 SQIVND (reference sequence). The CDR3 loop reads CASSGVELETQYF. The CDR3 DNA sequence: TGTGCCAGTAGTGGGGTGGAGCTGGAGACCCAGTACTTC. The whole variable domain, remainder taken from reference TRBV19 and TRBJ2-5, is DGGITQSPKYLFRKEGQNVTLSCEQNLNHDAMYWYRQDPGQGLRLIYYSQIVNDFQKGDIAEGYSVSREKKESFPLTVTSAQKNPTAFYLCASSGVELETQYFGPGTRLLVL.

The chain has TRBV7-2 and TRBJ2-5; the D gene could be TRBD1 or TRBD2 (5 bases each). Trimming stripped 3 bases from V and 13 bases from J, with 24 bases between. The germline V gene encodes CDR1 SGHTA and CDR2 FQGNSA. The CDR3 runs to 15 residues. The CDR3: CASSLSGTEIGELYF. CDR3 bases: TGTGCCAGCAGCTTGTCAGGGACCGAAATCGGGGAGCTGTACTTC.

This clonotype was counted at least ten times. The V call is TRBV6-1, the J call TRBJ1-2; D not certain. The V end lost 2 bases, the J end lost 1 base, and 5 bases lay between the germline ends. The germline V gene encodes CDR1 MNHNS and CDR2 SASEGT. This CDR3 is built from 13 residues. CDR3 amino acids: CASSENSNYGYTF. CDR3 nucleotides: TGTGCCAGCAGTGAAAACAGTAACTATGGCTACACCTTC.

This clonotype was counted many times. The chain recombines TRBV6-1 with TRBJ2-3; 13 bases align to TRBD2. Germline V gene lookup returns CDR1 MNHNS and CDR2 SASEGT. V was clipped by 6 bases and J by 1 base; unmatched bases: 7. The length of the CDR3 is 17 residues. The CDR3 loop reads CASSRGLAGRGTDTQYF. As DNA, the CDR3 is TGTGCCAGCAGCCGGGGACTAGCGGGGAGGGGCACAGATACGCAGTATTTT.

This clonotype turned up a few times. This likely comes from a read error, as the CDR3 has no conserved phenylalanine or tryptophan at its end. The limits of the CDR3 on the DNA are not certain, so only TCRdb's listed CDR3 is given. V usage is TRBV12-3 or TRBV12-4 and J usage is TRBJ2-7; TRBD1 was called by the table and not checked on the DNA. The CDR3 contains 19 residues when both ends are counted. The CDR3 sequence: CASSSRRQTISTYGYTFGS.

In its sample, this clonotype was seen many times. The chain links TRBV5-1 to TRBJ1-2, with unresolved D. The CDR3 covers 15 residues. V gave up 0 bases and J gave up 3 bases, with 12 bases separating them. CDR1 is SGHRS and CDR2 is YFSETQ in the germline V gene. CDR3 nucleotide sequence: TGCGCCAGCAGCTTGGAGGCAGGAGGAGACTATGGCTACACCTTC. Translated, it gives CASSLEAGGDYGYTF.

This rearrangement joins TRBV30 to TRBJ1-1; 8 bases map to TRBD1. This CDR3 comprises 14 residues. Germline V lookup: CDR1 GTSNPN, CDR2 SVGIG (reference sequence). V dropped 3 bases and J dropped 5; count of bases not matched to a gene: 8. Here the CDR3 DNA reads TGTGCCTGGAGGAAGCCAGGGGGCCGGACTGAAGCTTTCTTT. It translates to CAWRKPGGRTEAFF.

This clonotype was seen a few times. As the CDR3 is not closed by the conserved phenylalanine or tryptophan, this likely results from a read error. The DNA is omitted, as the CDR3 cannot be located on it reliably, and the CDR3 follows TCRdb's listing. The CDR3 here is CASSGRKGAAPYEQYFGA. The chain links TRBV7-8 to TRBJ2-1; TRBD1, the table's D call, was not compared with the DNA. With termini counted, the CDR3 has 18 amino acids. Germline V gene lookup returns CDR1 SGHVS and CDR2 FQNEAQ.

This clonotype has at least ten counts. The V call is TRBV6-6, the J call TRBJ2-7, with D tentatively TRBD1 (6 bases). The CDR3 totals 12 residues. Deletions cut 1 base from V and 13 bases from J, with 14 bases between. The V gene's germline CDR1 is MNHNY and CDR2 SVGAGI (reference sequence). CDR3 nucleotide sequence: TGTGCCAGCAGTTACTTACAGGGTCCCCTTTACTTC. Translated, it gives CASSYLQGPLYF.

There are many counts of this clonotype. As DNA, the CDR3 is TGTGCCAGCAGTCGGGAGGAGACCCAGTACTTC. It yields the protein CASSREETQYF. This chain joins TRBV25-1 and TRBJ2-5, with a possible D match to TRBD2 (6 bases). Per germline, CDR1 MGHDK and CDR2 SYGVNS. The CDR3 is 11 residues long. Trimming pared 5 bases from V and 5 bases from J, leaving 6 bases between.

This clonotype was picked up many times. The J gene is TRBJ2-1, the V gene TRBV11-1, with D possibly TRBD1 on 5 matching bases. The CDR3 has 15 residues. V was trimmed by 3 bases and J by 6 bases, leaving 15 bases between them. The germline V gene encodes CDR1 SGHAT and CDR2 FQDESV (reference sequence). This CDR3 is CASSFDSLTSNEQFF. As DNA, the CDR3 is TGTGCCAGCAGCTTCGACAGTTTGACTTCCAATGAGCAGTTCTTC.

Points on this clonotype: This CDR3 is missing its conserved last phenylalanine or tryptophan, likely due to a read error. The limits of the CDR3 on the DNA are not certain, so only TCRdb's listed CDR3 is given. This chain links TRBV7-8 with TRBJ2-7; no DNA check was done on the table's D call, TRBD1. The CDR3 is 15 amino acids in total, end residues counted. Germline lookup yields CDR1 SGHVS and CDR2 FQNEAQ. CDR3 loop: CASSSRRGTREFFGS.

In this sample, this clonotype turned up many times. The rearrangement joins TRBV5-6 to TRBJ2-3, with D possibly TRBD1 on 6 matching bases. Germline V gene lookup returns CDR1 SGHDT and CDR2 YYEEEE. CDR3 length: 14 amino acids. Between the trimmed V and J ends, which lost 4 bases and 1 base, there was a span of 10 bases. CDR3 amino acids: CASSAPGGTDTQYF. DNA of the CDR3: TGTGCCAGCAGCGCCCCAGGGGGCACAGATACGCAGTATTTT. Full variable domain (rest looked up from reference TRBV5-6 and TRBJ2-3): DAGVTQSPTHLIKTRGQQVTLRCSPKSGHDTVSWYQQALGQGPQFIFQYYEEEERQRGNFPDRFSGHQFPNYSSELNVNALLLGDSALYLCASSAPGGTDTQYFGPGTRLTVL.

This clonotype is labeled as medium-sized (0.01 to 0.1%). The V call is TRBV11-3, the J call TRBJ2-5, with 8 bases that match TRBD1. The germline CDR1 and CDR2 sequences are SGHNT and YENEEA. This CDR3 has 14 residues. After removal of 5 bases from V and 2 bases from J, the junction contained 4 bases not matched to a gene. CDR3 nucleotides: TGTGCCAGCAGCCACGACAGGGGACAAGAGACCCAGTACTTC. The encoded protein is CASSHDRGQETQYF.

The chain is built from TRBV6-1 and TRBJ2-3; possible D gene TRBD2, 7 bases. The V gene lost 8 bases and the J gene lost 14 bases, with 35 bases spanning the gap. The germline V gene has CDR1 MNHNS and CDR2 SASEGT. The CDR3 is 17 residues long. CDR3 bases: TGTGCCAGCGGGGCGAGGGGGGGGGCTATAGACACCGGGGAGCTGTATTTT. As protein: CASGARGGAIDTGELYF.

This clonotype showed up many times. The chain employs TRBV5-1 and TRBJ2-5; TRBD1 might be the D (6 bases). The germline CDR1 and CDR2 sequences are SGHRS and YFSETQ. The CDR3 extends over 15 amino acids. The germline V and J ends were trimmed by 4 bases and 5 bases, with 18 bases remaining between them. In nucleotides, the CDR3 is TGCGCCAGCAGCCTAGACCATGGACAGTGGGAGACCCAGTACTTC. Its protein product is CASSLDHGQWETQYF.

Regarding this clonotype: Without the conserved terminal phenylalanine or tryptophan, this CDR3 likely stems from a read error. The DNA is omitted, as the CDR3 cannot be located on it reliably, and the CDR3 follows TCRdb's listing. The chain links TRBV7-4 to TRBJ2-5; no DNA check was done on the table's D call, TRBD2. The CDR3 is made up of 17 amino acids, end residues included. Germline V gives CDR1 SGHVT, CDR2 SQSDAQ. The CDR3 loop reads CASTDDLETDYEQYFGN.

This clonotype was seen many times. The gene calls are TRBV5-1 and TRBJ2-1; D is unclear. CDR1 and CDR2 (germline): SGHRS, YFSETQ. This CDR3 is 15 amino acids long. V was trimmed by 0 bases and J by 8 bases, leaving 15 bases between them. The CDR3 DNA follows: TGCGCCAGCAGCTTGGGGTCCCCTCCTGTGGATGAGCAGTTCTTC. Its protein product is CASSLGSPPVDEQFF.

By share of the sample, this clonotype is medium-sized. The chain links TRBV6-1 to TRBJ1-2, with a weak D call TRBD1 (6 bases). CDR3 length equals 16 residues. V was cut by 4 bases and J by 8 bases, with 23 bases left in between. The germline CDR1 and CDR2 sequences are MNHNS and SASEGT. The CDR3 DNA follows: TGTGCCAGCAGTGGCCCAAGTGAGGGGGGCAGTTGGGGCTACACCTTC. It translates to CASSGPSEGGSWGYTF.

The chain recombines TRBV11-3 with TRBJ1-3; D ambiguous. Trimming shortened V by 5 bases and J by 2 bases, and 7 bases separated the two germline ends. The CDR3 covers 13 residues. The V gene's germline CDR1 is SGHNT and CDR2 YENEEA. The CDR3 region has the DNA TGTGCCAGCAGCCCCAAACCTGGAAACACCATATATTTT. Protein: CASSPKPGNTIYF.

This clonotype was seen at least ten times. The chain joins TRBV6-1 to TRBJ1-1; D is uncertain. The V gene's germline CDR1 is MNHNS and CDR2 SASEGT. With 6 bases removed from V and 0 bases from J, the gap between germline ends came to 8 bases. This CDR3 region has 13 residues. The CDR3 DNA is TGTGCCAGCAGCGAAACAGTGAACACTGAAGCTTTCTTT. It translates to CASSETVNTEAFF.

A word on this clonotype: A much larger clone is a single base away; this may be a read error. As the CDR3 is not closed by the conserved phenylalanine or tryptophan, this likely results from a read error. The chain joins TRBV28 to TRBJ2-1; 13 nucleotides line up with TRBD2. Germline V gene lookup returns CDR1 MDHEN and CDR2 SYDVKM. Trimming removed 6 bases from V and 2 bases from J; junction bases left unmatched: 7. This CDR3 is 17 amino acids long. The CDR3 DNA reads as TGTGCCAGCAGGAGACTAGCGGGGGGAAGGGCCTACAATGAGCAGTTCTTA. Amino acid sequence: CASRRLAGGRAYNEQFL.

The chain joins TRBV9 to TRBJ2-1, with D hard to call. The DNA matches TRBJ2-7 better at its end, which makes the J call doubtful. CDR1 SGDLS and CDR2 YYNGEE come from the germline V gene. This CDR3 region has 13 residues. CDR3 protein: CASSVDPGDEQYF. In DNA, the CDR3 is TGTGCCAGCAGCGTAGACCCCGGCGACGAGCAGTACTTC.

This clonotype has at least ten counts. Written as DNA, the CDR3 is TGTGCCAGCAGTGACCCGGGACAGGGCCCCTATGGCTACACCTTC. The encoded protein is CASSDPGQGPYGYTF. The chain carries TRBV25-1 and TRBJ1-2, with 9 nucleotides matching TRBD1. V gave up 3 bases and J gave up 4 bases; unmatched junction bases: 6. CDR1 is MGHDK and CDR2 is SYGVNS in the germline V gene. This CDR3 has 15 residues.

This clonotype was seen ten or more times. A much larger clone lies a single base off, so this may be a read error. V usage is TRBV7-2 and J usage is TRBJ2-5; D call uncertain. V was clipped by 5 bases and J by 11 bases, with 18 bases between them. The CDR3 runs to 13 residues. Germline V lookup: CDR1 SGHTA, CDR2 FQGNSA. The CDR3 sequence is CASSTPGYNEQYF. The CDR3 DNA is TGTGCCAGCAGCACCCCGGGCTACAATGAGCAGTACTTC.

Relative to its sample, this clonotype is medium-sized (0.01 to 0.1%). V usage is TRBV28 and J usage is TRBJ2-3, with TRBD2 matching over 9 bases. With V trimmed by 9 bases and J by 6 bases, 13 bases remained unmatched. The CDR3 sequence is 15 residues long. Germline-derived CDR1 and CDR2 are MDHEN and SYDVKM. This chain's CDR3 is CASQLAGGPSDTQYF. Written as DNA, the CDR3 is TGTGCCAGTCAGCTTGCGGGGGGGCCGTCCGATACGCAGTATTTT.

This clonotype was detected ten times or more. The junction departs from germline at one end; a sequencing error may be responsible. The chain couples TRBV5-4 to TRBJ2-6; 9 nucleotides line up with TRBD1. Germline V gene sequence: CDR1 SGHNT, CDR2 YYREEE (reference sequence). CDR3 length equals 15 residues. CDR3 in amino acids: CASSYGTGYNSPLHF. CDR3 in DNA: TGTGCCAGCAGCTACGGGACAGGGTATAATTCACCCCTCCACTTC.

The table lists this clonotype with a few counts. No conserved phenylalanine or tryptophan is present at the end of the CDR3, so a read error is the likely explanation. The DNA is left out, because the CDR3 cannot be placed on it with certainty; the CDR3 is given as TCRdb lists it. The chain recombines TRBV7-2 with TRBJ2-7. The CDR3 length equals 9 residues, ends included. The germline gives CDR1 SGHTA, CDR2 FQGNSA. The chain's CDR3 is CASSFPGLS.

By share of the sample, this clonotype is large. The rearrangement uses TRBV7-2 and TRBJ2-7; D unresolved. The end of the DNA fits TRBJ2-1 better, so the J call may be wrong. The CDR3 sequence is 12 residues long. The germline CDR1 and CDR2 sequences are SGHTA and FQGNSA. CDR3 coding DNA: TGTGCCAGCAGCCCCCCCCGTAATGAGCAGTTCTTC. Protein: CASSPPRNEQFF.